These 30 T cell receptor beta chains came from one sample sequenced in a study of CD8 T cells in ankylosing spondylitis. TCRdb fed the 5' RACE reads into MiXCR, producing one record per CDR3 protein. Of about 42,000 distinct CDR3 sequences in the sample, under 4.5% were seen once. The sequenced sample was blood, either unsorted or a sorted T cell fraction (not recorded which). The source of these receptors is a female donor with ankylosing spondylitis or in good health (not recorded which).

This clonotype was seen at least ten times. The chain joins TRBV9 to TRBJ2-3; possibly TRBD1 for D (6 bases). V lost 3 bases, J lost 1 base, and 18 bases lay in between. This CDR3 contains 17 residues. From germline, CDR1 is SGDLS and CDR2 YYNGEE. Written as DNA, the CDR3 is TGTGCCAGCAGCGCCTACTCGGGTGGGGGCGGCACAGATACGCAGTATTTT. This codes for CASSAYSGGGGTDTQYF.

This clonotype showed up many times. This chain connects TRBV9 to TRBJ2-7, with 8 bases that match TRBD1. CDR3 length: 14 residues. V shed 3 bases and J 4 bases; nucleotides not matched to a gene: 6. Germline-derived CDR1 and CDR2 are SGDLS and YYNGEE. CDR3 in amino acids: CASSAGQGEYEQYF. The CDR3 nucleotides read TGTGCCAGCAGCGCAGGACAGGGCGAGTACGAGCAGTACTTC.

This clonotype came up many times. The rearrangement uses TRBV9 and TRBJ2-2; D remains ambiguous. The CDR3 is made up of 17 amino acids. Looked up from germline, CDR1 is SGDLS and CDR2 is YYNGEE. V lost 2 bases and J lost 0, with 14 bases in between. The CDR3 reads CASSVEAPIANTGELFF. The CDR3, as DNA: TGTGCCAGCAGCGTTGAGGCTCCAATCGCGAACACCGGGGAGCTGTTTTTT. Together with reference TRBV9 and TRBJ2-2, the CDR3 gives the full variable domain: DSGVTQTPKHLITATGQRVTLRCSPRSGDLSVYWYQQSLDQGLQFLIQYYNGEERAKGNILERFSAQQFPDLHSELNLSSLELGDSALYFCASSVEAPIANTGELFFGEGSRLTVL.

This clonotype was detected many times. The genes are TRBV9 and TRBJ2-5, with D tentatively TRBD1 (6 bases). Trimming left V 3 bases short and J 5 bases short, with 20 bases between. CDR1 and CDR2 from the germline V gene are SGDLS and YYNGEE. This CDR3 spans 16 amino acids. This CDR3 is CASSAGSTGTGETQYF. The CDR3 coding sequence is TGTGCCAGCAGCGCCGGATCTACAGGGACCGGGGAGACCCAGTACTTC.

This clonotype was counted at least ten times. The chain carries TRBV9 and TRBJ2-5, with a weak D call TRBD1 (6 bases). V lost 4 bases and J 5 bases, leaving 15 bases between the germline ends. Per germline, CDR1 SGDLS and CDR2 YYNGEE. The CDR3 runs 14 residues. The CDR3 loop is CASSSSGDRETQYF. The DNA for the CDR3 is TGTGCCAGCAGCTCCTCAGGGGATCGGGAGACCCAGTACTTC.

There are many counts of this clonotype. This chain uses TRBV28 with TRBJ1-1; TRBD1 matches 7 bases. Germline CDR1 is MDHEN and CDR2 is SYDVKM. The CDR3 consists of 18 residues. V trimming: 11 bases; J trimming: 1 base; junction bases outside the gene matches: 22. The CDR3 spells CAGLLGWAGGPANTEAFF. The CDR3 coding sequence is TGTGCCGGCCTCTTAGGGTGGGCAGGGGGACCGGCGAACACTGAAGCTTTCTTT. Variable domain in full (rest from reference TRBV28 and TRBJ1-1): DVKVTQSSRYLVKRTGEKVFLECVQDMDHENMFWYRQDPGLGLRLIYFSYDVKMKEKGDIPEGYSVSREKKERFSLILESASTNQTSMYLCAGLLGWAGGPANTEAFFGQGTRLTVV.

This clonotype has ten or more counts. The rearrangement joins TRBV9 to TRBJ2-1; tentatively, D is TRBD2 (5 bases). The CDR3 has 12 amino acids. The V end was cut by 7 bases, the J end by 10 bases, with 15 bases between. Germline V gene data show CDR1 as SGDLS and CDR2 as YYNGEE. CDR3 region: CASHSDSGEQFF. In DNA, the CDR3 is TGTGCCAGCCATAGCGACTCTGGAGAGCAGTTCTTC.

This clonotype came up many times. The rearrangement links TRBV9 to TRBJ2-5, with D maybe TRBD1 (5 bases). CDR1 SGDLS and CDR2 YYNGEE come from the germline V gene. The V gene lost 4 bases and the J gene lost 5 bases, with 12 bases spanning the gap. This CDR3 spans 13 amino acids. The CDR3 reads CASSLGPGETQYF. CDR3 coding DNA: TGTGCCAGCAGCTTAGGACCAGGGGAGACCCAGTACTTC.

This clonotype was recorded at least ten times. The genes are TRBV9 and TRBJ2-7; no definite D call. Trimming cost V 0 bases and J 2 bases, with 9 bases left between them. CDR1 is SGDLS, CDR2 YYNGEE, per germline. The CDR3 spans 14 residues. The CDR3 DNA is TGTGCCAGCAGCGTAGGTCGGCTGCCCTACGAGCAGTACTTC. Protein sequence: CASSVGRLPYEQYF.

This clonotype was found many times. The chain recombines TRBV9 with TRBJ1-4, with D perhaps TRBD1 (5 bases). V lost 0 bases, J lost 5 bases, and 11 bases lay in between. CDR1 SGDLS and CDR2 YYNGEE come from the germline V gene. The CDR3 is 15 amino acids. CDR3 protein: CASSVVEGTNEKLFF. In DNA, the CDR3 is TGTGCCAGCAGCGTAGTGGAGGGGACCAATGAAAAACTGTTTTTT.

This clonotype has a count of ten or more. The chain employs TRBV9 and TRBJ1-1; D gene unclear. V was shortened by 3 bases and J by 6 bases, with 15 bases between the two germline ends. Germline-derived CDR1 and CDR2 are SGDLS and YYNGEE. This CDR3 spans 14 amino acids. CDR3 sequence reads: CASSGPGSGAEAFF. DNA for the CDR3: TGTGCCAGCAGCGGCCCGGGGAGTGGTGCTGAAGCTTTCTTT.

This clonotype showed up just a few times. CDR3: CASSFQAGGRTDTQYF. The CDR3 coding sequence is TGTGCCAGCAGCTTCCAAGCGGGGGGGCGCACAGATACGCAGTATTTT. This sequence joins TRBV9 and TRBJ2-3; 10 bases are shared with TRBD2. The V and J ends lost 4 bases and 1 base, in that order; junction bases with no gene match: 6. CDR1 and CDR2 from the germline V gene are SGDLS and YYNGEE. The CDR3 runs 16 residues.

This clonotype showed up many times. The chain joins TRBV9 to TRBJ2-2, with D perhaps TRBD2 (6 bases). V lost 6 bases and J lost 6, with 24 bases in between. The CDR3 has 17 residues. Germline V gene sequence: CDR1 SGDLS, CDR2 YYNGEE. The CDR3: CASTQNPGREASGELFF. CDR3 DNA: TGTGCCAGCACCCAAAACCCAGGCAGGGAGGCTTCCGGGGAGCTGTTTTTT.

This clonotype appeared many times. In DNA, the CDR3 is TGTGCCAGCAGCGAACAGGGGGCTACCTATGTCTCGGGCTACACCTTC. Encoded protein: CASSEQGATYVSGYTF. The chain has TRBV9 and TRBJ1-2; 9 bases are shared with TRBD1. V shed 3 bases and J 8 bases; nucleotides not matched to a gene: 14. The CDR3 is 16 residues long. The germline V gene has CDR1 SGDLS and CDR2 YYNGEE.

In its sample, this clonotype was seen many times. V gene TRBV9 combines with J gene TRBJ1-2; TRBD1 aligns across 7 bases. The CDR3 totals 13 residues. Losses at the gene ends were 4 bases for V and 8 bases for J; bases not matched to a gene: 8. Germline V lookup: CDR1 SGDLS, CDR2 YYNGEE. Here the CDR3 reads CASSLQGNEGYTF. As DNA, the CDR3 is TGTGCCAGCAGCCTACAGGGGAATGAGGGCTACACCTTC.

This clonotype was recorded many times. The chain combines TRBV9 with TRBJ2-1; 9 bases line up with TRBD1. Germline CDR1 reads SGDLS; CDR2 reads YYNGEE. The CDR3 totals 15 residues. With V trimmed by 5 bases and J by 8 bases, 11 bases remained unmatched. This CDR3 reads CASREGTGTYDEQFF. CDR3 sequence (DNA): TGTGCCAGCAGAGAGGGGACAGGGACTTATGATGAGCAGTTCTTC.

This clonotype was observed many times. This chain uses TRBV9 with TRBJ1-3; D ambiguous. V was cut by 4 bases and J by 0 bases, with 14 bases left in between. CDR1 SGDLS and CDR2 YYNGEE come from the germline V gene. CDR3 length equals 16 residues. CDR3 sequence: CASSPGVGLSGNTIYF. The CDR3 DNA reads TGTGCCAGCAGCCCCGGGGTAGGCCTCTCTGGAAACACCATATATTTT.

This clonotype was observed at least ten times. The V gene is TRBV9, the J gene TRBJ2-2, with TRBD2 identical over 9 bases. Germline loops: CDR1 SGDLS, CDR2 YYNGEE. The length of the CDR3 is 17 residues. With 1 base clipped from V and 2 bases from J, the junction kept 6 bases outside the gene matches. The CDR3 DNA sequence: TGTGCCAGCAGCGTAATTAGCGGGGGCCTTAACACCGGGGAGCTGTTTTTT. It encodes CASSVISGGLNTGELFF.

This clonotype was seen repeatedly, ten times or more. The chain employs TRBV9 and TRBJ2-2; a weak D match, TRBD1 (6 bases). Germline V lookup: CDR1 SGDLS, CDR2 YYNGEE. Trimming took off 0 bases at V and 4 bases at J, with 7 bases between the two ends. CDR3 length equals 14 residues. The CDR3 sequence: CASSVAGVTGELFF. For the CDR3, the DNA is TGTGCCAGCAGCGTAGCAGGGGTCACCGGGGAGCTGTTTTTT.

This clonotype was detected ten times or more. The chain has TRBV9 and TRBJ2-5; 16 nucleotides match TRBD2. The CDR3 sequence is 17 residues long. The trim removed 3 bases at V and 0 bases at J, leaving 2 bases unmatched. The V gene's germline CDR1 is SGDLS and CDR2 YYNGEE. The CDR3 here is CASSAGTSGGDQETQYF. The CDR3 DNA reads as TGTGCCAGCAGCGCCGGGACTAGCGGGGGGGACCAAGAGACCCAGTACTTC.

This clonotype has at least ten counts. The chain joins TRBV9 to TRBJ1-1, with a possible D match to TRBD1 (6 bases). Trimming pared 3 bases from V and 4 bases from J, leaving 16 bases between. The germline V gene has CDR1 SGDLS and CDR2 YYNGEE. This CDR3 has 15 amino acids. CDR3 sequence (DNA): TGTGCCAGCAGCGAGGGATCCCGAGGGGGCACTGAAGCTTTCTTT. Encoded protein: CASSEGSRGGTEAFF.

This clonotype was picked up many times. The rearrangement uses TRBV5-1 and TRBJ2-7, with D unclear. Germline values: CDR1 SGHRS, CDR2 YFSETQ. The CDR3 totals 10 residues. V was clipped by 4 bases and J by 9 bases, with 8 bases between them. CDR3 sequence reads: CASSADVQYF. The CDR3 DNA reads TGCGCCAGCAGCGCCGACGTGCAGTACTTC.

This clonotype was seen only a few times. The rearrangement uses TRBV9 and TRBJ2-3; 11 positions match TRBD2. With 0 bases clipped from V and 5 bases from J, the junction kept 11 bases outside the gene matches. The germline gives CDR1 SGDLS, CDR2 YYNGEE. The CDR3 extends over 18 amino acids. The CDR3 DNA reads as TGTGCCAGCAGCGTAGCCCCCCCAAGTCTAGCGGGGGGAGATACGCAGTATTTT. Amino acid sequence: CASSVAPPSLAGGDTQYF. Drawing the rest from reference TRBV9 and TRBJ2-3, the complete variable domain is DSGVTQTPKHLITATGQRVTLRCSPRSGDLSVYWYQQSLDQGLQFLIQYYNGEERAKGNILERFSAQQFPDLHSELNLSSLELGDSALYFCASSVAPPSLAGGDTQYFGPGTRLTVL.

This clonotype was observed at least ten times. V is TRBV9 and J is TRBJ1-3; D possibly corresponds to TRBD1 (6 bases). Germline V gives CDR1 SGDLS, CDR2 YYNGEE. The CDR3 spans 14 residues. V was pared by 2 bases and J by 2 bases, with 8 bases between. Here the CDR3 DNA reads TGTGCCAGCAGCGTGGGGGGGCCTGGAAACACCATATATTTT. This encodes CASSVGGPGNTIYF.

The chain joins TRBV9 to TRBJ1-6; D remains ambiguous. The CDR3 loop spans 15 amino acids. V lost 4 bases to trimming and J lost 5 bases, with 13 bases between them. The V gene's germline CDR1 is SGDLS and CDR2 YYNGEE. CDR3 sequence: CASSPTYPNNSPLHF. The CDR3 region has the DNA TGTGCCAGCAGCCCCACGTACCCAAATAATTCACCCCTCCACTTT.

The sample holds many counts of this clonotype. V gene TRBV15 combines with J gene TRBJ2-5, with TRBD2 matching 16 bases. This CDR3 is 21 amino acids long. V dropped 0 bases and J dropped 5; count of bases not matched to a gene: 15. Germline assignment: CDR1 LNHNV and CDR2 YYDKDF (reference sequence). The CDR3 DNA follows: TGTGCCACCAGCAGAGAAAAAGGCGGGACTAGCGGGGGGGCCGAGGATGAGACCCAGTACTTC. Protein product: CATSREKGGTSGGAEDETQYF.

At least ten counts were recorded for this clonotype. This chain joins TRBV9 and TRBJ2-3; D is unresolved. The CDR3 contains 12 residues. V was trimmed by 2 bases and J by 6 bases, leaving 7 bases between them. Per germline, CDR1 SGDLS and CDR2 YYNGEE. The CDR3 bases are TGTGCCAGCAGCGTTTATTCGGATACGCAGTATTTT. Translating it yields CASSVYSDTQYF.

The chain combines TRBV9 with TRBJ2-7, with D tentatively TRBD2 (5 bases). CDR3 length: 15 amino acids. Germline V gene lookup returns CDR1 SGDLS and CDR2 YYNGEE. V lost 3 bases and J lost 0, with 13 bases in between. The DNA for the CDR3 is TGTGCCAGCAGCGCCCTGGACGGAGGCTCCTACGAGCAGTACTTC. It translates to CASSALDGGSYEQYF.

This clonotype has a count of ten or more. This chain joins TRBV9 and TRBJ1-2; 9 nucleotides agree with TRBD1. CDR3 length: 15 residues. The ends lost 1 base at V and 8 bases at J; junction bases unmatched: 9. Germline V gives CDR1 SGDLS, CDR2 YYNGEE. DNA of the CDR3: TGTGCCAGCAGCGTACTCCCTACAGGGGGCGGCGGCTACACCTTC. Translating it yields CASSVLPTGGGGYTF.

Ten or more counts support this clonotype. V gene TRBV9 combines with J gene TRBJ1-3, with D hard to call. The germline V gene encodes CDR1 SGDLS and CDR2 YYNGEE. This CDR3 spans 16 amino acids. V shed 0 bases and J shed 0 bases, with 10 bases lying between them. The CDR3 DNA follows: TGTGCCAGCAGCGTAGGGGCTTCGGGCTCTGGAAACACCATATATTTT. Translation: CASSVGASGSGNTIYF.